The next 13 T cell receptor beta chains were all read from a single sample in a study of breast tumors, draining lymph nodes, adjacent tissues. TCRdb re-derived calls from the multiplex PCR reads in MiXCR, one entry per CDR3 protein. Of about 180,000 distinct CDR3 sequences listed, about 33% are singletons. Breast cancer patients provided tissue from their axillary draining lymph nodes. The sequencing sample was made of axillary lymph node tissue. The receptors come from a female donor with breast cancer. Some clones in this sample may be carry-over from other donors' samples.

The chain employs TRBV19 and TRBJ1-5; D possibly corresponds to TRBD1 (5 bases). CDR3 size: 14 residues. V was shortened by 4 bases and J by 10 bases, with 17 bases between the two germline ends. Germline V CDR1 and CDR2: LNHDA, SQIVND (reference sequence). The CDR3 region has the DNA TGTGCCAGTAGTAGGGTGGGGGTAAGTTTTCCCCAGCATTTT. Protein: CASSRVGVSFPQHF. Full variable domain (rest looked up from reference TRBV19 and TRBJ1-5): DGGITQSPKYLFRKEGQNVTLSCEQNLNHDAMYWYRQDPGQGLRLIYYSQIVNDFQKGDIAEGYSVSREKKESFPLTVTSAQKNPTAFYLCASSRVGVSFPQHFGDGTRLSIL.

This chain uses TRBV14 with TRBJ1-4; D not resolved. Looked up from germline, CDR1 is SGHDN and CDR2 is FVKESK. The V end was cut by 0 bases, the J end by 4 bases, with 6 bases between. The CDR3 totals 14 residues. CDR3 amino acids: CASSQDLGNEKLFF. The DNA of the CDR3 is TGTGCCAGCAGCCAAGATCTTGGTAATGAAAAACTGTTTTTT.

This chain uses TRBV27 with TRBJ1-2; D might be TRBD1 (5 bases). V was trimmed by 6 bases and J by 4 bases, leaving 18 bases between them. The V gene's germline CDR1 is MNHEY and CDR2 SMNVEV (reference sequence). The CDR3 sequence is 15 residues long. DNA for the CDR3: TGTGCCAGCAGATCTTGGGGCGCGGGGCTCTATGGCTACACCTTC. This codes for CASRSWGAGLYGYTF.

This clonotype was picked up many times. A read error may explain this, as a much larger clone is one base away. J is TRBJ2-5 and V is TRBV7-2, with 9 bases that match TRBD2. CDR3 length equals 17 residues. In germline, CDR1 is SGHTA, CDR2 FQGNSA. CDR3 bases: TGTGCCAGCAGCTTAGTTGGTAGCGGGAGAGGCCAAGAGCCCCAGTACTTC. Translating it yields CASSLVGSGRGQEPQYF.

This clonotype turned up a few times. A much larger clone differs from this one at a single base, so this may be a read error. For the CDR3, the DNA is TGCAGTGCTAGTCCGGCTTCGGAGACCCCGTACTTC. Its translation is CSASPASETPYF. This chain joins TRBV20-1 and TRBJ2-5; D is ambiguous. This CDR3 region has 12 residues. The germline gives CDR1 DFQATT, CDR2 SNEGSKA (reference sequence).

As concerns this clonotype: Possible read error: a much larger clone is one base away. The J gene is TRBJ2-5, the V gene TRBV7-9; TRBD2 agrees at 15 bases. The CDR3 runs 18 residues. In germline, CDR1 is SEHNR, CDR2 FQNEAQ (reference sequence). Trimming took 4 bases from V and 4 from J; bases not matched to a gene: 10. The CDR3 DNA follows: TGTGCCAGCAGCTCGGTCGGACTAGCGGGGGGGGACCGAGAGACCCAGTACTTC. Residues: CASSSVGLAGGDRETQYF.

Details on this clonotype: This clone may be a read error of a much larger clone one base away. The CDR3 bases are TGTGCCAGCAGCCCCGACAGGGTCGGAGGAAAACTGTTTTTT. Translated, it gives CASSPDRVGGKLFF. This rearrangement joins TRBV6-5 to TRBJ1-4; 7 nucleotides line up with TRBD1. CDR1 is MNHEY, CDR2 SVGAGI, per germline. CDR3 length: 14 residues. Unmatched junction bases numbered 11, after V lost 6 bases and J lost 10 bases.

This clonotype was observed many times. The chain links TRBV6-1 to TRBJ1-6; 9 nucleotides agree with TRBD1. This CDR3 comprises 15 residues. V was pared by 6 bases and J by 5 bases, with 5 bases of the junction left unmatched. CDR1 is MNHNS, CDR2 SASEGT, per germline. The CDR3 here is CASSPQGADNSPLHF. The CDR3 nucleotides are TGTGCCAGCAGCCCACAGGGGGCGGATAATTCACCCCTCCACTTT.

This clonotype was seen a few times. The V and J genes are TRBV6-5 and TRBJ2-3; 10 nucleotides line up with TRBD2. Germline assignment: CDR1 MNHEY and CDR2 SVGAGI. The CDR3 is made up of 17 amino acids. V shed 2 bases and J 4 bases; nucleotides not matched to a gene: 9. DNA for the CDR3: TGTGCCAGCAGTTACGGGGGGTTCCTAGCGGGAGCAGATACGCAGTATTTT. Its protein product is CASSYGGFLAGADTQYF.

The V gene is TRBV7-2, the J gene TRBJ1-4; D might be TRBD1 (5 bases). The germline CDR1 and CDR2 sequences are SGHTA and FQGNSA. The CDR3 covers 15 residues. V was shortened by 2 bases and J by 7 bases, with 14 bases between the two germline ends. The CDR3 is CASSLSTGGSEKLFF. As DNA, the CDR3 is TGTGCCAGCAGCTTATCCACTGGGGGAAGTGAAAAACTGTTTTTT.

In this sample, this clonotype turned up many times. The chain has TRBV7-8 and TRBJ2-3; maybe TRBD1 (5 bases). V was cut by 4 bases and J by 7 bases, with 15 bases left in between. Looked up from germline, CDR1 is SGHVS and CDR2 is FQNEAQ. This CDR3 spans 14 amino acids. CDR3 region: CASSSSVGQNTQYF. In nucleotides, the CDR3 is TGTGCCAGCAGCTCCTCCGTTGGACAAAATACGCAGTATTTT.

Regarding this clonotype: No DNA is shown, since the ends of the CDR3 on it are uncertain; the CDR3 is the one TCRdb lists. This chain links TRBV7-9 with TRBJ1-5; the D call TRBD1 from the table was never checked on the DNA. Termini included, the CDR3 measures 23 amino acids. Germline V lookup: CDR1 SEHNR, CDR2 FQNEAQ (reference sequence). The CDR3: CASSFYICSARDSGQTPNQPQHF.

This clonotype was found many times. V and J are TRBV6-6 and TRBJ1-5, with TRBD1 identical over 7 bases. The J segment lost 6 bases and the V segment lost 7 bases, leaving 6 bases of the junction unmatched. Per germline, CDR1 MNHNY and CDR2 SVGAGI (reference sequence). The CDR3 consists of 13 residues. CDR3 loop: CASTDRVGQPQHF. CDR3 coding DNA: TGTGCCAGCACCGACAGGGTGGGTCAGCCCCAGCATTTT.